This paragraph reports one T cell receptor (beta chain). Antigen specificity is unknown. PCR was performed using 60 Vbeta and 13 Jbeta primers. Generated by immunoSEQ multiplex PCR, the TCRdb table keeps only in-frame clones and is missing some. The table has about 130,000 clones, roughly 78% seen once. These data come from a study of cytomegalovirus exposure and HLA in healthy donors. The study's findings and limits: Several V segments, TRBV6-2 and TRBV6-3 among them, could not be told apart and were dropped. Published work reported that the classifier diagnosed cytomegalovirus status with high specificity and sensitivity. A missense DCLRE1C variant was associated with V- and J-gene trimming of TCR beta chains in a later analysis, and an independent cohort replicated the association.

From germline, CDR1 is MNHNS and CDR2 SASEGT. The CDR3 has 14 amino acids. V was trimmed by 10 bases and J by 3 bases, leaving 18 bases between them. Unrecorded immune exposures were likely, despite nominal health at sampling. V and J are TRBV6-1 and TRBJ1-1, with D perhaps TRBD1 (5 bases). Input material: PBMCs. The receptor was derived from a man aged 40-50 years in good health and CMV-seropositive. The CDR3 sequence: CATRGMGPYTEAFF. The DNA of the CDR3 is TGTGCCACCCGGGGGATGGGACCATACACTGAAGCTTTCTTT.